This entry lists 10 T cell receptor beta chains sequenced from one sample in a study of low-dose radiotherapy and immunotherapy resistance in tumors. Primers targeting TRAV and TRBV primed first-strand cDNA, covering alpha and beta chains. TCRs were put through 15 to 25 PCR cycles of amplification with Phusion. A constant-region primer and the V-primer adapter served as the primer pair. TCRdb independently ran MiXCR on the reads; one entry per CDR3 protein. Altogether under 95,000 distinct CDR3 sequences are present, roughly a sixth being singletons, with the ten largest covering less than 3%. The time point denotes: before trial treatment. This specimen was PBMCs, taken before treatment. The receptors stem from a male donor with prostate cancer.

This sequence joins TRBV5-1 and TRBJ1-1; no clear D gene. CDR1 is SGHRS and CDR2 is YFSETQ in the germline V gene. The CDR3 runs 13 residues. Trimming cost V 2 bases and J 2 bases, with 7 bases left between them. The CDR3 protein is CASSFVGNTEAFF. Here the CDR3 DNA reads TGCGCCAGCAGCTTTGTGGGAAACACTGAAGCTTTCTTT.

This clonotype was picked up many times. The chain carries TRBV4-1 and TRBJ1-6; 10 bases line up with TRBD1. V trimming: 6 bases; J trimming: 7 bases; junction bases outside the gene matches: 6. In germline, CDR1 is MGHRA, CDR2 YSYEKL. The CDR3 has 15 residues. The DNA of the CDR3 is TGCGCCAGCAGAAACCCGGGACAGGGGAATTCACCCCTCCACTTT. Translation: CASRNPGQGNSPLHF.

This clonotype was seen repeatedly, ten times or more. The V gene is TRBV5-6, the J gene TRBJ2-7; D is perhaps TRBD2 (7 bases). Between the trimmed V and J ends, which lost 6 bases and 0 bases, there was a span of 16 bases. Per the germline V gene, CDR1 is SGHDT and CDR2 is YYEEEE. The CDR3 totals 15 residues. The CDR3 sequence: CASILRGGPSYEQYF. CDR3 in DNA: TGTGCCAGCATCCTGAGGGGGGGACCCTCCTACGAGCAGTACTTC.

This clonotype turned up a few times. The chain uses TRBV27 and TRBJ2-2; 12 nucleotides line up with TRBD1. CDR3 length equals 19 residues. The germline V gene has CDR1 MNHEY and CDR2 SMNVEV (reference sequence). Trimming took 7 bases from V and 1 from J; bases not matched to a gene: 13. The CDR3 DNA follows: TGTGCCAGCAAACCCCGCCCGGGACAGGGGGCGTGGAACACCGGGGAGCTGTTTTTT. Its protein product is CASKPRPGQGAWNTGELFF.

The sample holds many counts of this clonotype. The V and J genes are TRBV19 and TRBJ1-5; D is undetermined. Trimming cost V 3 bases and J 5 bases, with 20 bases left between them. Germline-derived CDR1 and CDR2 are LNHDA and SQIVND (reference sequence). The CDR3 covers 17 residues. CDR3 amino acids: CASSILLFTVPHQPQHF. The CDR3 DNA follows: TGTGCCAGTAGTATTCTTTTGTTTACAGTCCCACATCAGCCCCAGCATTTT.

The chain recombines TRBV7-9 with TRBJ2-5; D possibly corresponds to TRBD2 (5 bases). The germline gives CDR1 SEHNR, CDR2 FQNEAQ (reference sequence). V lost 5 bases and J lost 5, with 15 bases in between. This CDR3 has 14 residues. The CDR3 DNA sequence: TGTGCCAGCAGCCGAACCCTAGCTTGGGAGACCCAGTACTTC. Its protein product is CASSRTLAWETQYF.

Only one count was recorded for this clonotype. Because the CDR3's place on the DNA is in doubt, the DNA is left out and the CDR3 is given as listed by TCRdb. The rearrangement uses TRBV7-2 and TRBJ2-2; the table's D gene call, TRBD2, was not cross checked with the DNA. Germline V gives CDR1 SGHTA, CDR2 FQGNSA. The CDR3 spans 19 residues, counting both ends. The CDR3 region is CASSLWDGELFFFFFFFFF.

This clonotype was detected only a few times. J is TRBJ2-1 and V is TRBV6-5; the D gene is possibly TRBD2 (5 bases). Germline lookup yields CDR1 MNHEY and CDR2 SVGAGI. Trimming cost V 2 bases and J 0 bases, with 17 bases left between them. There are 18 residues in the CDR3. The CDR3: CASSYRATSGSSYNEQFF. The DNA for the CDR3 is TGTGCCAGCAGTTACCGGGCTACGAGCGGCAGCTCCTACAATGAGCAGTTCTTC.

This clonotype was seen ten or more times. In DNA, the CDR3 is TGTGCCAGCAGCTTCGGAGGGGTTAAGCAGTACTTC. Its protein is CASSFGGVKQYF. The genes are TRBV11-2 and TRBJ2-7; possibly TRBD2 for D (6 bases). CDR3 length: 12 amino acids. From germline, CDR1 is SGHAT and CDR2 FQNNGV. V was trimmed by 3 bases and J by 8 bases, leaving 11 bases between them. Full variable domain (remainder filled in from reference TRBV11-2 and TRBJ2-7): EAGVAQSPRYKIIEKRQSVAFWCNPISGHATLYWYQQILGQGPKLLIQFQNNGVVDDSQLPKDRFSAERLKGVDSTLKIQPAKLEDSAVYLCASSFGGVKQYFGPGTRLTVT.

This clonotype was detected ten times or more. V is TRBV5-4 and J is TRBJ2-3; the D call may be TRBD1 or TRBD2 (5 bases each). V lost 3 bases and J 2 bases, leaving 13 bases between the germline ends. Germline CDR1 is SGHNT and CDR2 is YYREEE (reference sequence). The CDR3 has 15 residues. The CDR3 DNA reads TGTGCCAGCAGCTGGGGGACGGGGAACACAGATACGCAGTATTTT. It encodes CASSWGTGNTDTQYF.